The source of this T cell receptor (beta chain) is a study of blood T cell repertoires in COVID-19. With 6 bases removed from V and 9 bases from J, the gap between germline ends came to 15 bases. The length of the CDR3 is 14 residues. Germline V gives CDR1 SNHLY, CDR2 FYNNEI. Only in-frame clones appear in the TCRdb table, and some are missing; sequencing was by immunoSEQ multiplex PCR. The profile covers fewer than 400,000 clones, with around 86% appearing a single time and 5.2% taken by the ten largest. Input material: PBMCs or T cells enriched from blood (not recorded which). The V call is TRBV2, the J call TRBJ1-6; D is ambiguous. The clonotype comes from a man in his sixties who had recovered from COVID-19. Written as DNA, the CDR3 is TGTGCCAGCAGGTCTGAGGGCAACGGTTCACCCCTCCACTTT. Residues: CASRSEGNGSPLHF.